This TCR beta chain is from a study of T-cell reconstitution after alpha-beta-depleted transplantation in children. General study points: Alpha-beta T cells present about two months after transplant were reported to originate from several hundred expanded graft clones. Several patients had high TCRbeta diversity at day 60; it came from surviving recipient T cells and thymic progenitors. By one year post-transplant, T-cell counts and diversity largely arose from T cells that were newly produced.

CDR3 length: 14 residues. V shed 5 bases, J shed 10 bases, and the junction held 11 bases outside the gene matches. From germline, CDR1 is SGHTA and CDR2 FQGNSA. This clonotype occurred a few times. No antigen is known for it. This sample's TCRbeta library carried unique molecular identifier barcodes. TCRdb reanalysed the PCR reads using MiXCR and keeps one entry per CDR3 protein. This table holds approximately 500,000 distinct CDR3 sequences, 10% found once. The genes are TRBV7-2 and TRBJ2-1, with 7 bases lining up with TRBD1. The source is a child aged 2-15 years with inherited bone marrow failure, due to receive a stem cell transplant. Sequencing used PBMCs, obtained before TCRalphabeta/CD19-depleted stem cell transplant. CDR3 sequence: CASSPGGSLGEQFF. CDR3 nucleotides: TGTGCCAGCAGCCCAGGGGGTAGCCTAGGCGAGCAGTTCTTC.